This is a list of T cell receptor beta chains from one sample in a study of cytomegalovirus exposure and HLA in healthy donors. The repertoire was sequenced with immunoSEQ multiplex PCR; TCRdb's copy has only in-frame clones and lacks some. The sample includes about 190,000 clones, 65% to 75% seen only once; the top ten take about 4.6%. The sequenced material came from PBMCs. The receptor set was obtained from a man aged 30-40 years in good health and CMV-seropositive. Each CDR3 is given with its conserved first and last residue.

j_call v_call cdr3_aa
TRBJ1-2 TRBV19 CASSLPGGAGYTF
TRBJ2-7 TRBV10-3 CAITRTSGGREQYF
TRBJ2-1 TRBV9 CASSVGRGSGNEQFF
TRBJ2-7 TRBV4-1 CASSQLRDQTYEQYF
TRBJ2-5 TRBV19 CATGTRVGETQYF
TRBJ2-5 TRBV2 CASIPGDGETQYF
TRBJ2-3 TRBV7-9 CASRRGGSSIDTQYF
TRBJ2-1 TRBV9 CASSVGQRNNEQFF
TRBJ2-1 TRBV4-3 CASSHELGGGRGRREQFF
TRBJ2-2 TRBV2 CASSWRETTGELFF
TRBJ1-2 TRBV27 CASSARGANYGYTF
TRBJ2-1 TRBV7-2 CASRKVGQGAGEQFF
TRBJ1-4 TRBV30 CAWSVAGGPEKLFF
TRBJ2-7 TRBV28 CASSSSSGSMFHEQYF
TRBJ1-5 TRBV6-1 CASSGDPGTRWGNQPQHF
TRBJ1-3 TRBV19 CASREQGAGNTIYF
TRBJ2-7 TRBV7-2 CASSPLGESTLRQYF
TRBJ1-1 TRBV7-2 CASFRGTEAFF
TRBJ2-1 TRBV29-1 CSAAGPVHNEQFF
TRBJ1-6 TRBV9 CASGGSRGSPLHF
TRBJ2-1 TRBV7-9 CASSLDWGDEQFF
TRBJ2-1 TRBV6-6 CAGRDSNNEQFF
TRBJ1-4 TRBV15 CATSRDRTGVNEKLFF